Reported below is one TCR beta chain. Germline V gives CDR1 GTSNPN, CDR2 SVGIG (reference sequence). This CDR3 is 20 amino acids long. Trimming cost V 3 bases and J 0 bases, with 29 bases left between them. This sample stems from a study of cytomegalovirus exposure and HLA in healthy donors. PCR was performed using 60 Vbeta and 13 Jbeta primers. Profiling relied on immunoSEQ multiplex PCR, and the TCRdb table lists in-frame clones only, not all of them. The repertoire holds some 150,000 clones, with approximately 80% as singletons. The V and J genes are TRBV30 and TRBJ1-1; D unresolved. This clonotype originated in a man aged 30-40 years in good health and CMV-seronegative. Sequenced sample: PBMCs. The CDR3 nucleotides read TGTGCCTGGAGGAGGGCCCCGGTGGCAGACCCCTATTTACTGAACACTGAAGCTTTCTTT. This gives the protein CAWRRAPVADPYLLNTEAFF.